This entry lists 3 T cell receptor beta chains sequenced from one sample in a study of cytomegalovirus exposure and HLA in healthy donors. Use of 60 Vbeta and 13 Jbeta primers characterized the PCR. Generated by immunoSEQ multiplex PCR, the TCRdb table keeps only in-frame clones and is missing some. Among fewer than 140,000 clones listed, around 80% were seen once. Sequenced sample: PBMCs. These receptors were taken from a man aged 40-49 years in good health and CMV-seronegative.

J is TRBJ2-1 and V is TRBV7-2, with 8 positions matching TRBD2. Germline V gives CDR1 SGHTA, CDR2 FQGNSA. The trim removed 5 bases at V and 4 bases at J, leaving 7 bases unmatched. The CDR3 contains 15 residues. The CDR3 region has the DNA TGTGCCAGCAGCCCCCGGGAGGGCAGTTACAATGAGCAGTTCTTC. Amino acid sequence: CASSPREGSYNEQFF.

V and J are TRBV28 and TRBJ1-2; TRBD1 might be the D (5 bases). V lost 4 bases, J lost 6 bases, and 12 bases lay in between. This CDR3 contains 13 residues. Germline-derived CDR1 and CDR2 are MDHEN and SYDVKM. CDR3 in amino acids: CASSYLRDHGYTF. In nucleotides, the CDR3 is TGTGCCAGCAGTTACCTCAGGGATCATGGCTACACCTTC.

The chain recombines TRBV5-1 with TRBJ2-5; TRBD2 aligns across 8 bases. V shed 4 bases and J 2 bases; nucleotides not matched to a gene: 7. The CDR3 runs 15 residues. The germline CDR1 and CDR2 sequences are SGHRS and YFSETQ. The CDR3: CASSPRTSLQETQYF. CDR3 coding DNA: TGCGCCAGCAGCCCGAGGACTAGCCTTCAAGAGACCCAGTACTTC. The whole variable domain, remainder taken from reference TRBV5-1 and TRBJ2-5, is KAGVTQTPRYLIKTRGQQVTLSCSPISGHRSVSWYQQTPGQGLQFLFEYFSETQRNKGNFPGRFSGRQFSNSRSEMNVSTLELGDSALYLCASSPRTSLQETQYFGPGTRLLVL.